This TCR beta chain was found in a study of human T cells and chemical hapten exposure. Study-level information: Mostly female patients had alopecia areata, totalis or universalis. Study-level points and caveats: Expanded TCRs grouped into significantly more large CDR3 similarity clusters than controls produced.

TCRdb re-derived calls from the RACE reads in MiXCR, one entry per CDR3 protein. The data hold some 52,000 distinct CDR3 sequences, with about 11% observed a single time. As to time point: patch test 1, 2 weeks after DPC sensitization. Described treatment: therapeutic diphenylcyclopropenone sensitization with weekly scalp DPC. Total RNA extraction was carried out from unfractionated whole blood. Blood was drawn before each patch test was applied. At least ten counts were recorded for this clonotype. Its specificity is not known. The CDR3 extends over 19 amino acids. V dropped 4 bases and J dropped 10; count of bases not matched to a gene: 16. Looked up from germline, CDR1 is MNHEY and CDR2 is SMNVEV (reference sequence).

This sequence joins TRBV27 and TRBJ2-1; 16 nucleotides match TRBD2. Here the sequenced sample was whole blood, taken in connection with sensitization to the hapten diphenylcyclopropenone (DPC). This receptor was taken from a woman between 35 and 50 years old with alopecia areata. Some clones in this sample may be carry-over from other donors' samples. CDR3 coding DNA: TGTGCCAGCAGTTCACTCCCGGGACTAGCGGGAGGGCCGTTCATAGAGCAGTTCTTC. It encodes CASSSLPGLAGGPFIEQFF.